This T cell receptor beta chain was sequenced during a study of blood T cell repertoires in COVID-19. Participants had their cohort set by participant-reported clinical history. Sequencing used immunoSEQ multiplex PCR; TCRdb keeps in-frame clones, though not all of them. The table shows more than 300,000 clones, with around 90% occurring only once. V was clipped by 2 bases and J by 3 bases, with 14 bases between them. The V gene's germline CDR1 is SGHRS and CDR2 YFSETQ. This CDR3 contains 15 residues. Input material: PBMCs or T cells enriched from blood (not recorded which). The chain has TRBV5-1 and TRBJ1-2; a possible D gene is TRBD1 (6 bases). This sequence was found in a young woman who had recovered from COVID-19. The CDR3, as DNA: TGCGCCAGCAGCTTTGGGTTTGGGGGCGACTATGGCTACACCTTC. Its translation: CASSFGFGGDYGYTF.